A single sample gave rise to the 28 T cell receptor beta chains below, sequenced in a study of identical twins. TCRdb itself ran the 5' RACE reads through MiXCR, one entry per CDR3 protein. The sample carries around 680,000 distinct CDR3 sequences, approximately 9% recorded once. These data were likewise used in another study, on yellow fever vaccine responses in identical twins.

The sequenced sample consisted of PBMCs. These receptors were obtained from a woman aged 18 to 35 in good health.

The V call is TRBV6-5, the J call TRBJ2-7; tentatively, D is TRBD2 (6 bases). CDR3 length: 11 amino acids. Germline lookup yields CDR1 MNHEY and CDR2 SVGAGI. CDR3 loop: CESRDKGEQYF. CDR3 nucleotides: TGTGAGTCGCGGGATAAAGGCGAGCAGTACTTC.

There are a few counts of this clonotype. In DNA form, the CDR3 reads TGTGCCAGCAGTTTAAACCGGGACTTCACAGATACGCAGTATTTT. This codes for CASSLNRDFTDTQYF. The chain uses TRBV27 and TRBJ2-3, with a possible D match to TRBD2 (6 bases). The CDR3 is 15 amino acids. Germline assignment: CDR1 MNHEY and CDR2 SMNVEV (reference sequence). The V end was cut by 2 bases, the J end by 2 bases, with 11 bases between.

This clonotype was seen at least ten times. The chain uses TRBV27 and TRBJ1-6; TRBD1 might be the D (6 bases). Trimming removed 4 bases from V and 6 bases from J, with 16 bases in between. This CDR3 spans 16 amino acids. Germline V gene data show CDR1 as MNHEY and CDR2 as SMNVEV (reference sequence). CDR3 loop: CASSSQTGWGNSPLHF. The CDR3 DNA sequence: TGTGCCAGCAGTTCCCAGACAGGCTGGGGTAATTCACCCCTCCACTTT.

This clonotype turned up a few times. This rearrangement joins TRBV28 to TRBJ2-1, with D perhaps TRBD1 or TRBD2 (5 bases each). Germline V CDR1 and CDR2: MDHEN, SYDVKM. The CDR3 totals 14 residues. V was shortened by 8 bases and J by 5 bases, with 16 bases between the two germline ends. The CDR3 DNA follows: TGTGCCAGCCATGTCCCCGGGGCTAACAATGAGCAGTTCTTC. It yields the protein CASHVPGANNEQFF.

The chain combines TRBV28 with TRBJ2-1; 9 nucleotides align to TRBD2. Trimming took 7 bases from V and 0 from J; bases not matched to a gene: 13. This CDR3 spans 18 amino acids. Germline-derived CDR1 and CDR2 are MDHEN and SYDVKM. CDR3 residues: CASKPTSGSLSSYNEQFF. For the CDR3, the DNA is TGTGCCAGCAAGCCGACTAGCGGAAGTTTAAGCTCCTACAATGAGCAGTTCTTC.

The sample holds a few counts of this clonotype. V and J are TRBV2 and TRBJ2-1; 10 positions match TRBD2. Germline lookup yields CDR1 SNHLY and CDR2 FYNNEI. CDR3 size: 15 residues. V gave up 7 bases and J gave up 2 bases; unmatched junction bases: 5. CDR3 sequence reads: CASNPSGSPYNEQFF. The DNA of the CDR3 is TGTGCCAGCAATCCTAGCGGGAGCCCCTACAATGAGCAGTTCTTC.

This clonotype was seen only a few times. The chain couples TRBV7-2 to TRBJ1-2, with a possible D match to TRBD1 (5 bases). In germline, CDR1 is SGHTA, CDR2 FQGNSA. The CDR3 has 15 residues. V was cut by 5 bases and J by 2 bases, with 15 bases left in between. For the CDR3, the DNA is TGTGCCAGCAGCCTACACGGGACGGCCAACTATGGCTACACCTTC. The encoded protein is CASSLHGTANYGYTF. The whole variable domain, remainder taken from reference TRBV7-2 and TRBJ1-2, is GAGVSQSPSNKVTEKGKDVELRCDPISGHTALYWYRQSLGQGLEFLIYFQGNSAPDKSGLPSDRFSAERTGGSVSTLTIQRTQQEDSAVYLCASSLHGTANYGYTFGSGTRLTVV.

This clonotype was recorded a few times. At one end, the junction sequence differs from germline, possibly due to a read error. The rearrangement links TRBV5-1 to TRBJ2-5; D perhaps matches TRBD1 (6 bases). In germline, CDR1 is SGHRS, CDR2 YFSETQ. This CDR3 region has 14 residues. CDR3 bases: TGTGCCAGCAGCTGGATACAGGGTCGGGAGACCCAGTACTTC. It encodes CASSWIQGRETQYF.

This clonotype was counted between two and nine times. The CDR3 DNA is TGTGCCAGCAGCTCCCCCGGGACAGGGTATTTCGAGCAGTACTTC. It is translated as CASSSPGTGYFEQYF. V and J are TRBV7-8 and TRBJ2-7; 9 nucleotides align to TRBD1. This CDR3 has 15 residues. The V and J ends lost 4 bases and 6 bases, in that order; junction bases with no gene match: 10. Germline V lookup: CDR1 SGHVS, CDR2 FQNEAQ.

This clonotype has only a few counts. The chain couples TRBV2 to TRBJ2-3; D gene uncertain. The V gene's germline CDR1 is SNHLY and CDR2 FYNNEI. CDR3 length equals 16 residues. The V gene lost 1 base and the J gene lost 3 bases, with 14 bases spanning the gap. CDR3: CASSEGTKGSTDTQYF. The CDR3 nucleotides are TGTGCCAGCAGTGAAGGAACTAAAGGAAGTACAGATACGCAGTATTTT.

In its sample, this clonotype was seen a few times. This CDR3 is CASSSLRAAAGELFF. The DNA for the CDR3 is TGTGCCAGCAGCTCGCTCCGGGCAGCCGCCGGGGAGCTGTTTTTT. The chain links TRBV7-9 to TRBJ2-2; no firm D call. Looked up from germline, CDR1 is SEHNR and CDR2 is FQNEAQ (reference sequence). The CDR3 is 15 residues long. Trimming shortened V by 4 bases and J by 6 bases, and 15 bases separated the two germline ends.

This clonotype was detected ten times or more. The V gene is TRBV4-3, the J gene TRBJ2-7; D is undetermined. The length of the CDR3 is 14 residues. Trimming removed 0 bases at V and 4 bases at J, with 10 bases between. Germline CDR1 reads LGHNA; CDR2 reads YSLEER. DNA of the CDR3: TGCGCCAGCAGCCAAGAGCAGCTTCATTACGAGCAGTACTTC. Translated, it gives CASSQEQLHYEQYF.

The V gene is TRBV30, the J gene TRBJ1-2; D might be TRBD1 (6 bases). Germline values: CDR1 GTSNPN, CDR2 SVGIG (reference sequence). This CDR3 has 14 residues. V lost 2 bases, J lost 4 bases, and 14 bases lay in between. The CDR3 DNA sequence: TGTGCCTGGAGTTGGGGGGACAACTTCTATGGCTACACCTTC. Its translation: CAWSWGDNFYGYTF.

This clonotype was seen more than once but under ten times. The genes are TRBV12-3 or TRBV12-4 and TRBJ1-2; 10 bases fit TRBD1. Trimming at V came to 6 bases and at J to 1 base, leaving 8 bases not matched to a gene. The length of the CDR3 is 16 residues. In DNA, the CDR3 is TGTGCCAGCAGACGCCCGGGACAGGGGATTAACTATGGCTACACCTTC. It yields the protein CASRRPGQGINYGYTF.

This chain uses TRBV2 with TRBJ2-7; 7 bases match TRBD1. Trimming removed 6 bases from V and 4 bases from J; junction bases left unmatched: 9. The CDR3 covers 14 residues. Germline lookup yields CDR1 SNHLY and CDR2 FYNNEI. CDR3 coding DNA: TGTGCCAGCAGGACTCCGCGACAGGGTTACGAGCAGTACTTC. Amino acids: CASRTPRQGYEQYF. The full variable domain, in which reference TRBV2 and TRBJ2-7 provide the parts outside the CDR3, is EPEVTQTPSHQVTQMGQEVILRCVPISNHLYFYWYRQILGQKVEFLVSFYNNEISEKSEIFDDQFSVERPDGSNFTLKIRSTKLEDSAMYFCASRTPRQGYEQYFGPGTRLTVT.

V gene TRBV11-2 combines with J gene TRBJ2-5, with a weak D call TRBD2 (6 bases). The CDR3 has 17 amino acids. Germline lookup yields CDR1 SGHAT and CDR2 FQNNGV. Trimming removed 0 bases from V and 5 bases from J, with 19 bases in between. The CDR3 sequence: CASSLELGGDAGETQYF. The CDR3 DNA reads as TGTGCCAGCAGCTTAGAGTTGGGCGGAGATGCGGGGGAGACCCAGTACTTC.

The chain employs TRBV6-1 and TRBJ2-1, with 8 bases fitting TRBD1. Germline CDR1 is MNHNS and CDR2 is SASEGT. V trimming: 5 bases; J trimming: 6 bases; junction bases outside the gene matches: 12. The CDR3 extends over 16 amino acids. In DNA, the CDR3 is TGTGCCAGCAGTCAACGGACAGGGAAAGCTACCAATGAGCAGTTCTTC. Translating it yields CASSQRTGKATNEQFF.

This clonotype was counted only a few times. The V gene is TRBV15, the J gene TRBJ2-1; TRBD2 matches 8 bases. V gave up 2 bases and J gave up 5 bases; unmatched junction bases: 11. CDR1 is LNHNV and CDR2 is YYDKDF in the germline V gene (reference sequence). The CDR3 runs 17 residues. The CDR3 DNA is TGTGCCACCAGCAGACTTAATTGGGCGGGGGGAAACAATGAGCAGTTCTTC. The encoded protein is CATSRLNWAGGNNEQFF. Based on the CDR3 plus reference TRBV15 and TRBJ2-1, the full variable domain is DAMVIQNPRYQVTQFGKPVTLSCSQTLNHNVMYWYQQKSSQAPKLLFHYYDKDFNNEADTPDNFQSRRPNTSFCFLDIRSPGLGDTAMYLCATSRLNWAGGNNEQFFGPGTRLTVL.

This clonotype was observed at least ten times. V is TRBV12-3 or TRBV12-4 and J is TRBJ2-7, with no clear D. V was trimmed by 5 bases and J by 2 bases, leaving 10 bases between them. The CDR3 spans 13 residues. Here the CDR3 reads CASSRAPTYEQYF. The CDR3 DNA reads TGTGCCAGCAGTCGAGCGCCCACCTACGAGCAGTACTTC.

Only a few counts were recorded for this clonotype. The gene calls are TRBV11-2 and TRBJ2-7, with a possible D match to TRBD2 (6 bases). Trimming left V 1 base short and J 7 bases short, with 11 bases between. This CDR3 comprises 13 residues. In germline, CDR1 is SGHAT, CDR2 FQNNGV. This chain's CDR3 is CASSLGQEGEQYF. DNA of the CDR3: TGTGCCAGCAGCTTAGGGCAGGAGGGGGAGCAGTACTTC. The full variable domain, with the rest looked up from reference TRBV11-2 and TRBJ2-7, is EAGVAQSPRYKIIEKRQSVAFWCNPISGHATLYWYQQILGQGPKLLIQFQNNGVVDDSQLPKDRFSAERLKGVDSTLKIQPAKLEDSAVYLCASSLGQEGEQYFGPGTRLTVT.

V gene TRBV10-1 combines with J gene TRBJ2-5; TRBD2 is a possible D gene (5 bases). Germline V gives CDR1 WNHNN, CDR2 SYGVQD (reference sequence). V was clipped by 6 bases and J by 5 bases, with 16 bases between them. The CDR3 has 14 amino acids. As DNA, the CDR3 is TGCGCCAGCAGAGAGGGAACGACGGAGGAGACCCAGTACTTC. As protein: CASREGTTEETQYF.

This clonotype came up a few times. The chain employs TRBV7-9 and TRBJ1-1; D perhaps matches TRBD1 (6 bases). V was shortened by 7 bases and J by 3 bases, with 24 bases between the two germline ends. Germline CDR1 reads SEHNR; CDR2 reads FQNEAQ (reference sequence). This CDR3 spans 17 amino acids. The CDR3 nucleotides read TGTGCCAGCACCTTTGGGGGGGGCAGGGGCGTTGACACTGAAGCTTTCTTT. Translating gives CASTFGGGRGVDTEAFF.

The J gene is TRBJ2-2, the V gene TRBV4-3; unclear D gene. The CDR3 sequence is 15 residues long. The germline V gene has CDR1 LGHNA and CDR2 YSLEER. Trimming removed 0 bases from V and 2 bases from J, with 7 bases in between. CDR3: CASSQDPQNTGELFF. In DNA, the CDR3 is TGCGCCAGCAGCCAAGACCCCCAAAACACCGGGGAGCTGTTTTTT.

The chain employs TRBV12-3 or TRBV12-4 and TRBJ1-4; the D is unclear. The CDR3 covers 15 residues. The V gene lost 6 bases and the J gene lost 8 bases, with 19 bases spanning the gap. The chain's CDR3 is CASSGVRSLKEKLFF. The DNA for the CDR3 is TGTGCCAGCAGCGGGGTGAGATCGCTAAAGGAAAAACTGTTTTTT.

The chain couples TRBV7-9 to TRBJ2-7; D uncertain. CDR1 SEHNR and CDR2 FQNEAQ come from the germline V gene (reference sequence). Deletions cut 5 bases from V and 7 bases from J, with 18 bases between. This CDR3 is 14 amino acids long. The CDR3 sequence is CASSQPSLPWEQYF. The CDR3 region has the DNA TGTGCCAGCAGCCAACCGAGCTTACCGTGGGAGCAGTACTTC.

The chain is built from TRBV12-3 or TRBV12-4 and TRBJ2-2; 8 nucleotides match TRBD2. Trimming at V came to 11 bases and at J to 3 bases, leaving 8 bases not matched to a gene. The CDR3 contains 14 residues. For the CDR3, the DNA is TGTGCCGGGTCCTTCGGGGGGGACACCGGGGAGCTGTTTTTT. Protein product: CAGSFGGDTGELFF.

This clonotype was recorded many times. The rearrangement joins TRBV27 to TRBJ2-7, with D unclear. Germline CDR1 is MNHEY and CDR2 is SMNVEV (reference sequence). Trimming pared 1 base from V and 7 bases from J, leaving 8 bases between. This CDR3 spans 12 amino acids. The CDR3 DNA sequence: TGTGCCAGCAGTTTATTATGGGGAGAGCAGTACTTC. The encoded protein is CASSLLWGEQYF.

The V gene is TRBV3-1, the J gene TRBJ2-7, with D possibly called TRBD1 or TRBD2 (5 bases each). Germline lookup yields CDR1 LGHDT and CDR2 YNNKEL (reference sequence). The length of the CDR3 is 12 residues. V was cut by 4 bases and J by 8 bases, with 12 bases left in between. The CDR3 here is CASSRTRQQQYF. CDR3 sequence (DNA): TGTGCCAGCAGCCGGACTCGACAGCAGCAGTACTTC.